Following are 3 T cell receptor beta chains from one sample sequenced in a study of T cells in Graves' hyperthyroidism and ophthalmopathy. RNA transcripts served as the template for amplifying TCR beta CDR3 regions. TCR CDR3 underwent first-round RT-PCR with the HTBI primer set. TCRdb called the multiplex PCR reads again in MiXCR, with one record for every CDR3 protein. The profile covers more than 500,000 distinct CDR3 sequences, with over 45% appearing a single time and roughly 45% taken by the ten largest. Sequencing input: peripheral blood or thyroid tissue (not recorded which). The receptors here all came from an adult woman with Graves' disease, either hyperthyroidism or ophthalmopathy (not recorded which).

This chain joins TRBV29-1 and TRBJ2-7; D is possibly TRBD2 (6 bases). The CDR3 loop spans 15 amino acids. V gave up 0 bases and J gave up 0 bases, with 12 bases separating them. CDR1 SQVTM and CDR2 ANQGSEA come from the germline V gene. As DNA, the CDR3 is TGCAGCGTTGAAGATCCGGGAGCGGGCTCCTACGAGCAGTACTTC. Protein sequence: CSVEDPGAGSYEQYF.

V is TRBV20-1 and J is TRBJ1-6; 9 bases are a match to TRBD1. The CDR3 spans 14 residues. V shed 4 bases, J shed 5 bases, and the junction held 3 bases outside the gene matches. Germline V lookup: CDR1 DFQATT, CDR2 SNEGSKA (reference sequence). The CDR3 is CSAKQGADNSPLHF. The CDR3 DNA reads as TGCAGTGCTAAACAGGGGGCGGATAATTCACCCCTCCACTTT.

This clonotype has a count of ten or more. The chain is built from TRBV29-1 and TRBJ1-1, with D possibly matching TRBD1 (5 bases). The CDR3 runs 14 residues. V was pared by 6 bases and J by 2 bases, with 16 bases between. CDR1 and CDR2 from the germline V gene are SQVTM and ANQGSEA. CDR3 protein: CSVLTGTSNTEAFF. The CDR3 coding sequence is TGCAGCGTGTTAACCGGGACTAGCAACACTGAAGCTTTCTTT. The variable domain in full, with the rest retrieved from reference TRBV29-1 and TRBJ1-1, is SAVISQKPSRDICQRGTSLTIQCQVDSQVTMMFWYRQQPGQSLTLIATANQGSEATYESGFVIDKFPISRPNLTFSTLTVSNMSPEDSSIYLCSVLTGTSNTEAFFGQGTRLTVV.